This T cell receptor beta chain came from a study of T and B cells in COVID-19 patients. Study-wide background: Of some 21 active-infection patients, 18 carried comorbidities linked to unfavorable COVID-19 outcome.

V shed 3 bases, J shed 4 bases, and the junction held 9 bases outside the gene matches. The CDR3 is 15 residues long. Germline lookup yields CDR1 MNHEY and CDR2 SMNVEV (reference sequence). This clonotype is deemed medium-sized. BIOMED2 TRB-A/B primer pools were used in multiplex TRB PCR. TCRdb itself ran the multiplex PCR reads through MiXCR, one entry per CDR3 protein. The table lists several thousand distinct CDR3 sequences, approximately 26% of them singletons, with about a sixth in the top ten. From blood, roughly 220-550 ng of genomic DNA served as TRB template. The sequence was obtained from a human donor with active COVID-19. Material for sequencing was blood. The rearrangement uses TRBV27 and TRBJ2-7, with 7 positions matching TRBD1. This chain's CDR3 is CASSLGSGTAYEQYF. In DNA, the CDR3 is TGTGCCAGCAGTTTGGGGTCGGGGACAGCGTACGAGCAGTACTTC.